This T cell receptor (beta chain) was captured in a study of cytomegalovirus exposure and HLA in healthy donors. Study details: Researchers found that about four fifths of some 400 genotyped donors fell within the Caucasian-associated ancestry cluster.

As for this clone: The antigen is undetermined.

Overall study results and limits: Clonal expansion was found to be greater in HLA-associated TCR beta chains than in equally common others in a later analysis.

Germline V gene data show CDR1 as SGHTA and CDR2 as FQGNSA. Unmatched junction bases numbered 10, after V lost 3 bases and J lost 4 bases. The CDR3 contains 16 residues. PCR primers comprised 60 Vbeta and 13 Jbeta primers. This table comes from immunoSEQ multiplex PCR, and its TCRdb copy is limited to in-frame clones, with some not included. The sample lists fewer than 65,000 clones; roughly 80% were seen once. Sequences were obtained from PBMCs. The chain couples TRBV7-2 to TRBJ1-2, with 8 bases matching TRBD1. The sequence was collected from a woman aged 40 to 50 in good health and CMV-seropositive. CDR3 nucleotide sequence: TGTGCCAGCAGCTTTTGGACAGGGACCGGATTCTATGGCTACACCTTC. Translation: CASSFWTGTGFYGYTF.